A single T cell receptor (beta chain) is shown here with its context. Its antigen is not known. Looked up from germline, CDR1 is SQVTM and CDR2 is ANQGSEA. J was trimmed by 7 bases and V by 7 bases; bases with no gene match: 11. The CDR3 totals 13 residues. The sample is drawn from a study of T cell responses to AZD1222 COVID-19 vaccine. General study points: Without day 14 samples, only post-peak T cell repertoires were studied. Females made up more of the donors, who were largely white British, and clonal diversity may have come out too low. In the spike-specific TCR repertoire, nearly half reportedly target unmutated variant regions. Elevations in Spike-specific TCR breadth and depth followed administration of two AZD1222 doses.

Profiling relied on immunoSEQ multiplex PCR, and the TCRdb table lists in-frame clones only, not all of them. In the table there are some 100,000 clones, approximately 87% of which are singletons. This material consisted of peripheral blood, taken on day 0 of MenACWY control vaccination. The V and J genes are TRBV29-1 and TRBJ1-2; 8 bases are shared with TRBD1. This clonotype was sampled from an adult in good health. The CDR3 nucleotides read TGCAGCGCTTCAGGGGACAGGAGACTTGGCTACACCTTC. It is translated as CSASGDRRLGYTF.